Below, 5 T cell receptor beta chains from the same sample are listed, as sequenced in a study of T cell responses to AZD1222 COVID-19 vaccine. Only in-frame clones appear in the TCRdb table, and some are missing; sequencing was by immunoSEQ multiplex PCR. Of roughly 77,000 clones in the sample, approximately 91% are singletons; the top ten hold around 4.9%. The sequences come from peripheral blood, collected on day 0 of AZD1222 vaccination. These receptors were obtained from an adult in good health.

CDR3 sequence: CASSLYSGNTIYF. CDR3 nucleotide sequence: TGTGCCAGCAGCTTATACTCTGGAAACACCATATATTTT. The gene calls are TRBV7-8 and TRBJ1-3; no firm D call. CDR1 SGHVS and CDR2 FQNEAQ come from the germline V gene. The ends were cut back, 2 bases at V and 0 bases at J, with 2 bases in the middle. CDR3 size: 13 residues.

The chain uses TRBV2 and TRBJ1-2, with D possibly matching TRBD1 (5 bases). The V end was cut by 4 bases, the J end by 5 bases, with 11 bases between. The CDR3 is made up of 13 amino acids. The germline V gene has CDR1 SNHLY and CDR2 FYNNEI. CDR3 bases: TGTGCCAGCAGTGCCAGGGTGCAATATGGCTACACCTTC. It specifies CASSARVQYGYTF. Based on the CDR3 plus reference TRBV2 and TRBJ1-2, the full variable domain is EPEVTQTPSHQVTQMGQEVILRCVPISNHLYFYWYRQILGQKVEFLVSFYNNEISEKSEIFDDQFSVERPDGSNFTLKIRSTKLEDSAMYFCASSARVQYGYTFGSGTRLTVV.

The CDR3 loop is CAISPFGTSGGNEQFF. The CDR3 bases are TGTGCCATCAGCCCCTTCGGGACTAGCGGGGGCAATGAGCAGTTCTTC. The chain has TRBV10-3 and TRBJ2-1, with TRBD2 matching over 14 bases. Germline CDR1 and CDR2: ENHRY and SYGVKD. The CDR3 is 16 amino acids. The V and J ends lost 6 bases and 6 bases, in that order; junction bases with no gene match: 7.

The chain is built from TRBV7-9 and TRBJ2-2; 8 positions match TRBD1. V lost 4 bases, J lost 5 bases, and 9 bases stayed unmatched. The CDR3 sequence is 16 residues long. Germline CDR1 reads SEHNR; CDR2 reads FQNEAQ (reference sequence). The CDR3 spells CASSSKTGVSTGELFF. The DNA of the CDR3 is TGTGCCAGCAGCTCTAAGACAGGGGTATCAACCGGGGAGCTGTTTTTT.

This rearrangement joins TRBV6-5 to TRBJ1-5; perhaps TRBD1 as D (6 bases). CDR3 length equals 14 residues. Trimming shortened V by 6 bases and J by 6 bases, and 15 bases separated the two germline ends. Germline CDR1 MNHEY, CDR2 SVGAGI. CDR3 loop: CASRERGGRQPQHF. The CDR3 nucleotides are TGTGCCAGCAGAGAGCGGGGGGGGCGTCAGCCCCAGCATTTT.